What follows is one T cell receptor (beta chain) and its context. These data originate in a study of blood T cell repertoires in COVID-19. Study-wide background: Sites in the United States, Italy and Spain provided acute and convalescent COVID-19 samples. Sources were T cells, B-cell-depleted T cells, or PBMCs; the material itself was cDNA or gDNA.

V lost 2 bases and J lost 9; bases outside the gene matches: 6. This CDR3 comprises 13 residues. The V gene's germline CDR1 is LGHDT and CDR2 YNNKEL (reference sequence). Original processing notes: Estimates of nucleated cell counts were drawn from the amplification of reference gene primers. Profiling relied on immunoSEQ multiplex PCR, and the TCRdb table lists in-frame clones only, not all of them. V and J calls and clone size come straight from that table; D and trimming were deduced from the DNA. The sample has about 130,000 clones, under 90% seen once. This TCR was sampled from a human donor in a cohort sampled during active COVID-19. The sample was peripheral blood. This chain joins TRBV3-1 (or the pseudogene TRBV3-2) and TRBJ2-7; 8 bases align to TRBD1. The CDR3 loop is CASSQRVGTGQYF. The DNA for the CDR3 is TGTGCCAGCAGCCAAAGGGTGGGGACAGGGCAGTACTTC.